Included here is one TCR beta chain sequence, with context. These data are taken from a study of T cell changes during pregnancy in multiple sclerosis. Germline CDR1 LNHDA, CDR2 SQIVND (reference sequence). The V end was cut by 0 bases, the J end by 8 bases, with 19 bases between. The CDR3 covers 16 residues. Repertoires were generated with immunoSEQ multiplex PCR, while TCRdb's copy carries only in-frame clones and drops some. Here the sample spans around 45,000 clones, 80% to 95% being singletons. Sequencing used CD4+ T cells from peripheral blood mononuclear cells, obtained in the second trimester of pregnancy. The receptor was isolated from a female donor in good health, enrolled as a control in a pregnancy study. This sequence joins TRBV19 and TRBJ1-2, with a possible D match to TRBD1 (6 bases). CDR3 nucleotide sequence: TGTGCCAGTAGTATAGATCGGGGGGCCGCCTGGACGGGCTACACCTTC. Its protein product is CASSIDRGAAWTGYTF.